The rows below give T cell receptor beta chains drawn from one sample of a study of blood T cells in healthy people across ages. TCRdb analysed the 5' RACE reads with MiXCR anew, one entry per CDR3 protein. The sample has about 940,000 distinct CDR3 sequences, roughly 48% seen once. The sample consisted of blood. These receptors were obtained from a man in his thirties or forties in good health. Each CDR3 is given with its conserved first and last residue. A D gene is named only where the DNA matches it firmly. The size entry is marked missing in some rows and otherwise reads once, few, many or a size class.

TRBV10-3	TRBD1	TRBJ2-3	few	CAIRGTGSTDTQYF	TGTGCCATAAGAGGGACAGGGAGCACAGATACGCAGTATTTT
TRBV29-1	TRBD1	TRBJ1-2	NA	CSVFRGDGYTF	TGCAGCGTTTTCAGGGGGGATGGCTACACCTTC
TRBV7-2	NA	TRBJ2-7	NA	CASSLAEAYEQYF	TGTGCCAGCAGCTTAGCTGAAGCTTACGAGCAGTACTTC
TRBV3-1	TRBD2	TRBJ2-1	few	CASSQRLAGGDEQFF	TGTGCCAGCAGCCAACGACTAGCGGGGGGGGATGAGCAGTTCTTC
TRBV11-3	NA	TRBJ2-1	few	CASSPDGTFYNEQFF	TGTGCCAGCAGCCCAGACGGGACGTTCTACAATGAGCAGTTCTTC
TRBV28	TRBD2	TRBJ2-7	NA	CAIQTSGFYEQYF	TGTGCCATCCAGACTAGCGGATTCTACGAGCAGTACTTC
TRBV6-2/TRBV6-3	NA	TRBJ1-1	NA	CASSYPKDTLNTEAFF	TGTGCCAGCAGTTACCCCAAGGACACCCTGAACACTGAAGCTTTCTTT
TRBV2	NA	TRBJ2-2	once	CASSAAGELFF	TGTGCCAGTAGTGCGGCGGGGGAGCTGTTTTTT
TRBV28	NA	TRBJ1-2	NA	CASSPSRGRNGYTF	TGTGCCAGCAGCCCCTCCCGAGGGCGTAACGGCTACACCTTC
TRBV7-2	NA	TRBJ2-2	NA	CASSLALPVGGRDTGELFF	TGTGCCAGCAGCTTAGCTCTACCCGTCGGGGGCAGGGACACCGGGGAGCTGTTTTTT
TRBV20-1	NA	TRBJ1-2	NA	CSARESVYQGPKDYGYTF	TGCAGTGCTAGAGAATCCGTTTATCAGGGCCCAAAGGACTATGGCTACACCTTC
TRBV29-1	NA	TRBJ2-3	NA	CSVVPINGDTQYF	TGCAGCGTTGTTCCTATTAACGGGGATACGCAGTATTTT
TRBV5-5	TRBD1	TRBJ1-5	NA	CASSIQGAKEQPQHF	TGTGCCAGCAGCATCCAGGGGGCTAAGGAACAGCCCCAGCATTTT
TRBV7-2	NA	TRBJ2-3	NA	CVSSPSAPGADTQYF	TGTGTCAGCAGCCCTAGCGCCCCAGGGGCAGATACGCAGTATTTT
TRBV5-1	NA	TRBJ2-5	NA	CASSMIQGEETQYF	TGCGCCAGCAGCATGATACAGGGAGAGGAGACCCAGTACTTC
TRBV28	TRBD1	TRBJ1-5	few	CASSLFGQGNQPQHF	TGTGCCAGCAGTCTGTTCGGACAGGGGAACCAGCCCCAGCATTTT
TRBV4-1	NA	TRBJ1-2	few	CASSQDPTDNYGYTF	TGCGCCAGCAGCCAAGATCCCACAGATAACTATGGCTACACCTTC
TRBV30	NA	TRBJ1-1	NA	CAWSVGDLNTEAFF	TGTGCCTGGAGTGTCGGGGACCTGAACACTGAAGCTTTCTTT
TRBV20-1	NA	TRBJ2-1	few	CSAPQDIQFF	TGCAGTGCTCCCCAGGATATTCAGTTCTTC
TRBV6-6	NA	TRBJ1-1	many	CASSSQPEMNTEAFF	TGTGCCAGCAGTTCCCAGCCAGAGATGAACACTGAAGCTTTCTTT
TRBV5-5	NA	TRBJ1-4	NA	CASNLGRRGAWGEKLFF	TGTGCCAGCAACCTGGGGCGCCGTGGCGCCTGGGGTGAAAAACTGTTTTTT
TRBV20-1	NA	TRBJ2-3	many	CSARVGVPTDTQYF	TGCAGTGCTAGAGTCGGGGTACCCACAGATACGCAGTATTTT
TRBV5-1	NA	TRBJ2-2	few	CASSSTNTGELFF	TGCGCCAGCAGCTCCACCAACACCGGGGAGCTGTTTTTT
TRBV7-3	TRBD1	TRBJ2-1	few	CASSLTVSGGFNEQFF	TGTGCCAGCAGCTTAACTGTATCAGGGGGTTTTAATGAGCAGTTCTTC
TRBV12-5	NA	TRBJ1-4	NA	CASVPGFCEKLFF	TGTGCTAGTGTACCCGGGTTTTGTGAAAAACTGTTTTTT
TRBV27	NA	TRBJ2-6	NA	CASTGSPGANVLTF	TGTGCCAGCACCGGCAGTCCTGGGGCCAACGTCCTGACTTTC
TRBV6-1	TRBD2	TRBJ2-7	NA	CASSASSAGSSYEQYF	TGTGCCAGCAGTGCGTCGTCAGCGGGGAGCTCCTACGAGCAGTACTTC
TRBV7-2	NA	TRBJ2-7	few	CASSKGGPYEQYF	TGTGCCAGCAGCAAGGGGGGGCCCTACGAGCAGTACTTC
TRBV7-9	TRBD1	TRBJ2-3	NA	CASSLKGQGITDTQYF	TGTGCCAGCAGCTTAAAGGGACAGGGTATTACAGATACGCAGTATTTT
TRBV7-9	TRBD1	TRBJ2-1	NA	CASSKHPGQGDNEQFF	TGTGCCAGCAGCAAGCACCCGGGACAGGGGGACAATGAGCAGTTCTTC
TRBV28	TRBD2	TRBJ2-5	few	CASSLREGFSETQYF	TGTGCCAGCAGTTTGAGGGAGGGGTTTTCAGAGACCCAGTACTTC
TRBV7-2	NA	TRBJ1-4	few	CASSLFRATNEKLFF	TGTGCCAGCAGCTTATTCAGGGCAACTAATGAAAAACTGTTTTTT
TRBV5-5	TRBD1	TRBJ2-7	NA	CASSHRGPIAYEQYF	TGTGCCAGCAGCCACAGGGGCCCGATTGCCTACGAGCAGTACTTC
TRBV6-4	TRBD2	TRBJ2-1	few	CASSDSGTSGAINEQFF	TGTGCCAGCAGTGACTCGGGGACTAGCGGCGCTATCAATGAGCAGTTCTTC
TRBV5-5	NA	TRBJ2-2	few	CASSLLLHTGELFF	TGTGCCAGCAGCTTGTTGCTTCACACCGGGGAGCTGTTTTTT
TRBV7-8	TRBD1	TRBJ2-7	NA	CASSLRGIGQGTYEQYF	TGTGCCAGCAGCTTAAGGGGAATAGGACAGGGCACCTACGAGCAGTACTTC
TRBV20-1	TRBD1	TRBJ2-1	NA	CSAIYPRDRAFAEQFF	TGCAGTGCTATATATCCCCGGGACAGGGCCTTCGCTGAGCAGTTCTTC
TRBV10-3	TRBD2	TRBJ2-1	NA	CAIKDEGLANEQFF	TGTGCCATCAAGGACGAGGGACTAGCGAATGAGCAGTTCTTC
TRBV27	TRBD1	TRBJ2-7	many	CASSLGTAYEQYF	TGTGCCAGCAGTTTAGGGACAGCCTACGAGCAGTACTTC
TRBV29-1	NA	TRBJ1-2	NA	CSVVEGDYGYTF	TGCAGCGTTGTAGAGGGCGACTATGGCTACACCTTC
TRBV5-1	NA	TRBJ2-3	few	CASRSREDTQYF	TGCGCCAGCAGGTCGAGGGAGGATACGCAGTATTTT
TRBV3-1	NA	TRBJ2-2	NA	CASSFTTYTGELFF	TGTGCCAGCAGTTTTACCACCTACACCGGGGAGCTGTTTTTT
TRBV7-2	TRBD2	TRBJ2-5	NA	CASGIRGGRETQYF	TGTGCCAGCGGCATACGGGGGGGTCGCGAGACCCAGTACTTC
TRBV4-2	NA	TRBJ1-4	few	CASSQAQGATNEKLFF	TGTGCCAGCAGCCAGGCTCAGGGTGCAACTAATGAAAAACTGTTTTTT